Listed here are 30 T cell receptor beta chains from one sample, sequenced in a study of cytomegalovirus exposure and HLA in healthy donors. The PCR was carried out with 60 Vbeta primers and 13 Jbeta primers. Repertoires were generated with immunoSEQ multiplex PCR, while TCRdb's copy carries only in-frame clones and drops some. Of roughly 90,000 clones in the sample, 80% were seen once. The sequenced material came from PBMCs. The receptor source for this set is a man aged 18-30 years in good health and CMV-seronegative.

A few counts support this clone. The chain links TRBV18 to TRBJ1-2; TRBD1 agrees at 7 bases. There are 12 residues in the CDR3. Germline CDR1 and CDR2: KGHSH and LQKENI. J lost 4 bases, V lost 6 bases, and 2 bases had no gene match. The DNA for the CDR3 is TGTGCCAGCTCCTCAGGGGGCTATGGCTACACCTTC. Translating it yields CASSSGGYGYTF.

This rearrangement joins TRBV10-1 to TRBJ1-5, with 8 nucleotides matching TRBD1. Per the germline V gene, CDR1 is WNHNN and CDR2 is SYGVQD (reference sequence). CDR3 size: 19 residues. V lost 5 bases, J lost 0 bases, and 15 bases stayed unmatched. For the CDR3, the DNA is TGCGCCAGCAGTCGGGACAGGTCAGGATACTATTCTAGCAATCAGCCCCAGCATTTT. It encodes CASSRDRSGYYSSNQPQHF.

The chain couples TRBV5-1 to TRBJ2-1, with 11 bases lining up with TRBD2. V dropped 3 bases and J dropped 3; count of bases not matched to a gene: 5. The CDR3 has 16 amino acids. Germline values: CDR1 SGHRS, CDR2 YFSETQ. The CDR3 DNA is TGCGCCAGCAGCTCCATAGCGGGGGGGTTCTACAATGAGCAGTTCTTC. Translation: CASSSIAGGFYNEQFF.

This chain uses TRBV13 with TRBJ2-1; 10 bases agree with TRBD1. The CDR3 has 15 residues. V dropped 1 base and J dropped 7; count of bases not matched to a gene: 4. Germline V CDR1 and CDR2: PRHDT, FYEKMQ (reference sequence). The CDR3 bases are TGTGCCAGCAGCTTAGCCGACAGGGGGCTTAATGAGCAGTTCTTC. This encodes CASSLADRGLNEQFF.

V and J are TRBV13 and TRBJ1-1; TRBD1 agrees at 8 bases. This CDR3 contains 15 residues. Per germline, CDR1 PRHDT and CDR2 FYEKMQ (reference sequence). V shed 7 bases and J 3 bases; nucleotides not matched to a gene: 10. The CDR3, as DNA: TGTGCCAGCATTTCAGGGGGCGACTTCGACACTGAAGCTTTCTTT. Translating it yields CASISGGDFDTEAFF.

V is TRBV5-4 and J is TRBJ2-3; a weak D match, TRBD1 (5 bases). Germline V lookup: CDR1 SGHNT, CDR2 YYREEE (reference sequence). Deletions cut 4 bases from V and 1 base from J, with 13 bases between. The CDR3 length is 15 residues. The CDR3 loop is CASSPSGARTDTQYF. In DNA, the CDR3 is TGTGCCAGCAGCCCGAGTGGGGCTCGCACAGATACGCAGTATTTT.

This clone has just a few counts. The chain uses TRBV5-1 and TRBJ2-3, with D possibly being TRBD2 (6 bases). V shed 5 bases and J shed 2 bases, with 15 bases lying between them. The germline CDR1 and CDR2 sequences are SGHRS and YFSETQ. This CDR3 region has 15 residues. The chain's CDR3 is CASRRDSFTTDTQYF. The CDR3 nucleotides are TGCGCCAGCAGGCGGGACTCCTTTACCACAGATACGCAGTATTTT.

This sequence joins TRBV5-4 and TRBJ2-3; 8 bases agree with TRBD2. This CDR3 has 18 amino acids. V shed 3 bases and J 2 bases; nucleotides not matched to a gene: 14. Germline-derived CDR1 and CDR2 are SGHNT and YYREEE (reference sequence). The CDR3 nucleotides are TGTGCCAGCAGCTCACGAACTTATAGCGGGGCATACACAGATACGCAGTATTTT. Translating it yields CASSSRTYSGAYTDTQYF.

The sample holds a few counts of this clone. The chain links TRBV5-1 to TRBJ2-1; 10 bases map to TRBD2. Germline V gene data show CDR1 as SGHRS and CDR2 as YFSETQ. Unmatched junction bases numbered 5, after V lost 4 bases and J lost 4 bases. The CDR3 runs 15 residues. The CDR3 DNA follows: TGCGCCAGCAGCCAGGAGCGGGGGGGATACAATGAGCAGTTCTTC. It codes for CASSQERGGYNEQFF.

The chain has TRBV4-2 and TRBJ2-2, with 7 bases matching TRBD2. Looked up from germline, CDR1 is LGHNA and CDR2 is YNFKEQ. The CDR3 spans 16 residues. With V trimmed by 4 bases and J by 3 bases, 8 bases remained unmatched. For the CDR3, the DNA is TGTGCCAGCAGCCCGCCGGCAGGGAGGGACACCGGGGAGCTGTTTTTT. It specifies CASSPPAGRDTGELFF.

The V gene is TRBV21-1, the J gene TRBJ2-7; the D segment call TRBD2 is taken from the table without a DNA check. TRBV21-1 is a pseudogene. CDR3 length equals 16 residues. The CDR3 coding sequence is TGTGCCAGCAGCCCCCGGTGGTCGGGGGGCGGGAACGAGCAGTACTTC. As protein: CASSPRWSGGGNEQYF.

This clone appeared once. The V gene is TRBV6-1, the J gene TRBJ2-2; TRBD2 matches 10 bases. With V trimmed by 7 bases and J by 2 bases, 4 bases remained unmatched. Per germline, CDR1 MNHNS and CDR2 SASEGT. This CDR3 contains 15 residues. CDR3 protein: CASIQRGGNTGELFF. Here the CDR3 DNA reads TGTGCCAGCATCCAGCGGGGGGGTAACACCGGGGAGCTGTTTTTT.

The DNA of the CDR3 is TGTGCCAGCTCACCCGGGCTAGCGGGGGGGCACGTGCAGTACTTC. It specifies CASSPGLAGGHVQYF. V is TRBV18 and J is TRBJ2-7, with 12 bases fitting TRBD2. V was clipped by 3 bases and J by 9 bases; unmatched bases: 9. Germline V gene data show CDR1 as KGHSH and CDR2 as LQKENI. The length of the CDR3 is 15 residues.

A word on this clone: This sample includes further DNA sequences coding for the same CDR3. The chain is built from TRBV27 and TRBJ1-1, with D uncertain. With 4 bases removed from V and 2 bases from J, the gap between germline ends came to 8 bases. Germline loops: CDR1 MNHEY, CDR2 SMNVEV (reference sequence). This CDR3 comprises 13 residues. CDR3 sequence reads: CASSYGINTEAFF. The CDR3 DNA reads TGTGCCAGCAGTTACGGGATCAACACTGAAGCTTTCTTT.

In DNA, the CDR3 is TGTGCCAGCAGCTCTCCTGGAGACCCGAGCTCTGGAAACACCATATATTTT. Translated: CASSSPGDPSSGNTIYF. The chain carries TRBV5-6 and TRBJ1-3, with D unclear. Germline-derived CDR1 and CDR2 are SGHDT and YYEEEE. Trimming left V 3 bases short and J 0 bases short, with 16 bases between. The CDR3 runs to 17 residues.

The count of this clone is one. CDR3 DNA: TGTGCCAGCAGCGATGGCGAGGATGATCCCAATGAGCAGTTCTTC. Protein: CASSDGEDDPNEQFF. The genes are TRBV9 and TRBJ2-1, with D hard to call. The CDR3 is made up of 15 amino acids. The V gene's germline CDR1 is SGDLS and CDR2 YYNGEE. V shed 3 bases and J shed 6 bases, with 16 bases lying between them.

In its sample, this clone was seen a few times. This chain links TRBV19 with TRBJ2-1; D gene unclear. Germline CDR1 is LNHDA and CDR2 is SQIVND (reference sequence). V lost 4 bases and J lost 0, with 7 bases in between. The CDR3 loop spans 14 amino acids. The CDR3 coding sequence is TGTGCCAGTAGTAGATTAGCCTCCTACAATGAGCAGTTCTTC. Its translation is CASSRLASYNEQFF.

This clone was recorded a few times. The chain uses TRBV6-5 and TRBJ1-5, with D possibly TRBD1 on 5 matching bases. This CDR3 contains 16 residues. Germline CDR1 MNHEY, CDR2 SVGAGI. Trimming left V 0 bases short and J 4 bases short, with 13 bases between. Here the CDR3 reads CASSYSSTRGNQPQHF. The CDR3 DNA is TGTGCCAGCAGTTACTCTTCCACAAGGGGAAATCAGCCCCAGCATTTT.

This chain's CDR3 is CASRWSQLDEQYF. The DNA for the CDR3 is TGTGCCAGCAGATGGAGTCAGCTTGACGAGCAGTACTTC. The chain is built from TRBV6-5 and TRBJ2-7; D is unresolved. The CDR3 is 13 residues long. Trimming shortened V by 6 bases and J by 5 bases, and 14 bases separated the two germline ends. Germline CDR1 is MNHEY and CDR2 is SVGAGI.

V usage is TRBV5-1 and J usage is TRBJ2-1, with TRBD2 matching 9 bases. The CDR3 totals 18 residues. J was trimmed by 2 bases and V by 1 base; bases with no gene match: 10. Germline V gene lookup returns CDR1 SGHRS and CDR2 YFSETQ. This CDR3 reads CASSLSRGLADPYNEQFF. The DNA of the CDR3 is TGCGCCAGCAGCTTGTCCCGGGGACTAGCCGACCCCTACAATGAGCAGTTCTTC.

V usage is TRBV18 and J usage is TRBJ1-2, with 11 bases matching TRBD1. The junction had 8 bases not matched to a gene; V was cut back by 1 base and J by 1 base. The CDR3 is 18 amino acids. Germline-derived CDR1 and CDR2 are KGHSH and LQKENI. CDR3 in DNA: TGTGCCAGCTCACCACTTCAACGGACAGGGGGCGATAACTATGGCTACACCTTC. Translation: CASSPLQRTGGDNYGYTF.

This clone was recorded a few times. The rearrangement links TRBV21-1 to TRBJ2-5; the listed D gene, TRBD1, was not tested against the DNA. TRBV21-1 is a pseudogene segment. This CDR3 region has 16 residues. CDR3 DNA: TGTGCCAGCAGCAAACAGGGACAGGGGCCTCAAGAGACCCAGTACTTC. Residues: CASSKQGQGPQETQYF.

The CDR3 reads CASAPQGGPYGYTF. The CDR3 bases are TGTGCCAGCGCTCCGCAGGGGGGCCCTTATGGCTACACCTTC. V is TRBV6-1 and J is TRBJ1-2, with 7 nucleotides matching TRBD1. The CDR3 has 14 residues. Germline trimming cut 8 bases from V and 5 bases from J; bases unmatched to any gene: 11. CDR1 MNHNS and CDR2 SASEGT come from the germline V gene.

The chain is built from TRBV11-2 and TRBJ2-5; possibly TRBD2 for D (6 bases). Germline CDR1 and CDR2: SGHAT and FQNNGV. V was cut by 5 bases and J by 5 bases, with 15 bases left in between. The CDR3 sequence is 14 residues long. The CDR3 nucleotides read TGTGCCAGCAGCCTTGATGTCGGGGGTGAGACCCAGTACTTC. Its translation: CASSLDVGGETQYF.

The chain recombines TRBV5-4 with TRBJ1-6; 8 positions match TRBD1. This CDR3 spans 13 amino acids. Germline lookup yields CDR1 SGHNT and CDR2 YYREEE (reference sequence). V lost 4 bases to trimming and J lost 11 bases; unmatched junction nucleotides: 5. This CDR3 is CASSPPDRAPLHF. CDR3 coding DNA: TGTGCCAGCAGCCCTCCGGACAGGGCACCCCTCCACTTT.

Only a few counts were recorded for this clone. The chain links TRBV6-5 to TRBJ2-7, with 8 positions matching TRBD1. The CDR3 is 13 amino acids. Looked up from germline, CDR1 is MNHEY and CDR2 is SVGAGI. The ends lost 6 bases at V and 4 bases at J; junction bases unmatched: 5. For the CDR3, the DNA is TGTGCCAGCAGCCGCGACAGGGGTTACGAGCAGTACTTC. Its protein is CASSRDRGYEQYF.

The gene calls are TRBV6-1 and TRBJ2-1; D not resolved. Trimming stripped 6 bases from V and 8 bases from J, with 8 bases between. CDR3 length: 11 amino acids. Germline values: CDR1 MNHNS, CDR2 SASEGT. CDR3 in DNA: TGTGCCAGCAGCGATAACTATGAGCAGTTCTTC. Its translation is CASSDNYEQFF.

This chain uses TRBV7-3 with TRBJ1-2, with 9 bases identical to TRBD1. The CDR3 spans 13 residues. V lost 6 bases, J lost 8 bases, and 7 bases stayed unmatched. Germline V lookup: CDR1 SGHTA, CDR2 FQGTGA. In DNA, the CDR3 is TGTGCCAGCAGTCCGAGGACAGGGGACGGCTACACCTTC. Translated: CASSPRTGDGYTF.

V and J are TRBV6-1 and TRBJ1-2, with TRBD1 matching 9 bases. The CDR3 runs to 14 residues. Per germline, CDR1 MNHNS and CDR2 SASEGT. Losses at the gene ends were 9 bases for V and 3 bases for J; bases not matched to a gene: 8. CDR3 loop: CASQGTGSYYGYTF. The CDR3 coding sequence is TGTGCCAGTCAAGGGACAGGGAGTTACTATGGCTACACCTTC.

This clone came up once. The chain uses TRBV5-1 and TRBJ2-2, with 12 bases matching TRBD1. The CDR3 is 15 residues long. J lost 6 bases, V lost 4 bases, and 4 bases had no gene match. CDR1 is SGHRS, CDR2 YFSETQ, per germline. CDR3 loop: CASSGDRGPPGELFF. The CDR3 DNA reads TGCGCCAGCAGCGGGGACAGGGGGCCTCCCGGGGAGCTGTTTTTT.